This T cell receptor (beta chain) was documented in a study of T-cell memory formation after mild COVID-19. TCRdb re-called the 5' RACE reads through MiXCR, storing one row per CDR3 protein. The repertoire holds about 160,000 distinct CDR3 sequences, with 25% to 40% as singletons. V was clipped by 5 bases and J by 5 bases, with 12 bases between them. Per the germline V gene, CDR1 is MNHEY and CDR2 is SMNVEV (reference sequence). This CDR3 comprises 13 residues. This TCR came from an adult woman who had mild COVID-19 (a few samples of this study predate the infection). Cell type and time point are not known. Sequenced material: PBMCs or a T cell subset sorted from them (not recorded which). The chain links TRBV27 to TRBJ1-1; the D gene is possibly TRBD1 (6 bases). CDR3 loop: CASSIQGSTEAFF. The CDR3 region has the DNA TGTGCCAGCAGTATACAGGGAAGTACTGAAGCTTTCTTT.